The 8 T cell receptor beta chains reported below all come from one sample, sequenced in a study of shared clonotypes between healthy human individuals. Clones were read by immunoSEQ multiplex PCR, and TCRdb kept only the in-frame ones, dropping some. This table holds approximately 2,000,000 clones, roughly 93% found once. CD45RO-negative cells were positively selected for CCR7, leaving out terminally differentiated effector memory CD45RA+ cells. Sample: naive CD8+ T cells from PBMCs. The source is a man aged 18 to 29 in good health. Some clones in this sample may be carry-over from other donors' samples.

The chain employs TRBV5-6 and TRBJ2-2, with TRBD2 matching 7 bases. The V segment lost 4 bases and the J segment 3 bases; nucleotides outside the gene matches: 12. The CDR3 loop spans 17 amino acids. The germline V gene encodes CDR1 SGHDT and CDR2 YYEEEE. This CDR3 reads CASSPGGSGAYTGELFF. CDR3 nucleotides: TGTGCCAGCAGCCCCGGGGGGTCGGGAGCATACACCGGGGAGCTGTTTTTT.

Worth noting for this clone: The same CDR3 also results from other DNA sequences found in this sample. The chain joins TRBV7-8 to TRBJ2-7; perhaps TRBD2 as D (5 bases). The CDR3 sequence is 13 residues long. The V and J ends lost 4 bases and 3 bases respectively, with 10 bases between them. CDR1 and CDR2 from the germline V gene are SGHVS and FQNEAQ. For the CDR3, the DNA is TGTGCCAGCAGCTCAGGACTGAGCTACGAGCAGTACTTC. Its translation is CASSSGLSYEQYF.

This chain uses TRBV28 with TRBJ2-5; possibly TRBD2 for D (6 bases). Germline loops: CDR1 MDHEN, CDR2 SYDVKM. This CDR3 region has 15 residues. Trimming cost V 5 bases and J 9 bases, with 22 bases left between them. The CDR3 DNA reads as TGTGCCAGCAGTCCGCCCTCAGCGGCGGGGCGGGCCCAGTACTTC. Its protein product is CASSPPSAAGRAQYF. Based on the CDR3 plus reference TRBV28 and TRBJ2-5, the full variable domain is DVKVTQSSRYLVKRTGEKVFLECVQDMDHENMFWYRQDPGLGLRLIYFSYDVKMKEKGDIPEGYSVSREKKERFSLILESASTNQTSMYLCASSPPSAAGRAQYFGPGTRLLVL.

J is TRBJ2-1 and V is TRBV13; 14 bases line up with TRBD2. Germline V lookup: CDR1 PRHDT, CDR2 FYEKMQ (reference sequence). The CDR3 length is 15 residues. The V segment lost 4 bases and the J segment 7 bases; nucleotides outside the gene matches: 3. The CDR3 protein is CASSSGTSGRNEQFF. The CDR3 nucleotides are TGTGCCAGCAGCTCCGGGACTAGCGGGAGAAATGAGCAGTTCTTC.

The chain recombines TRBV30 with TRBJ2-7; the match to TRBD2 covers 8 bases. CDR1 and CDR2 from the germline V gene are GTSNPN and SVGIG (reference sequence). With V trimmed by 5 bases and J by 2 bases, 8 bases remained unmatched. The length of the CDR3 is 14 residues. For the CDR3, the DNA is TGTGCCTGGGGGGGGACTAGTGACACCTACGAGCAGTACTTC. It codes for CAWGGTSDTYEQYF. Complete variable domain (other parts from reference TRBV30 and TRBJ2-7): SQTIHQWPATLVQPVGSPLSLECTVEGTSNPNLYWYRQAAGRGLQLLFYSVGIGQISSEVPQNLSASRPQDRQFILSSKKLLLSDSGFYLCAWGGTSDTYEQYFGPGTRLTVT.

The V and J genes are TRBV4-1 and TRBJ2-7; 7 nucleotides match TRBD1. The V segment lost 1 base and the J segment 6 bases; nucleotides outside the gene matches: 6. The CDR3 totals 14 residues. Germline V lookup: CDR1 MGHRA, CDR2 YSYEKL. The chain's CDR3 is CASSQGQGLGEQYF. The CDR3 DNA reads TGCGCCAGCAGCCAAGGACAGGGCTTAGGCGAGCAGTACTTC.

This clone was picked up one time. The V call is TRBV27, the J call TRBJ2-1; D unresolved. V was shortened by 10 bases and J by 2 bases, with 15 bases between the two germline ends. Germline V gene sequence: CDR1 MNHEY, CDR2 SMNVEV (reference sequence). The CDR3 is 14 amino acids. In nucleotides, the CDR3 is TGTGCCACCGTAGATACGACCACCTACAATGAGCAGTTCTTC. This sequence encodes CATVDTTTYNEQFF.

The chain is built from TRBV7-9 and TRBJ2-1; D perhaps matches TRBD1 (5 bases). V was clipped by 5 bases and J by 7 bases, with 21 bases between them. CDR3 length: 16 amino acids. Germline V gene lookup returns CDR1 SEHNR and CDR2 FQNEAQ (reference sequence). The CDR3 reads CASSPPSRESRNEQFF. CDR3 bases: TGTGCCAGCAGCCCGCCCTCCAGGGAAAGTAGGAATGAGCAGTTCTTC.